This TCR beta chain was captured by sequencing in a study of shared clonotypes between healthy human individuals. The table came from immunoSEQ multiplex PCR; TCRdb's copy has only in-frame clones and leaves some out. The sample lists hundreds of thousands of clones, about 92% occurring once. Unmatched junction bases numbered 4, after V lost 4 bases and J lost 5 bases. The CDR3 loop spans 14 amino acids. Germline V lookup: CDR1 MNHEY, CDR2 SMNVEV (reference sequence). Naive CD8 cells lacked CD45RO and underwent positive selection for CCR7, leaving out terminally differentiated effector memory CD45RA+ cells.

This sequence joins TRBV27 and TRBJ2-1; TRBD1 matches 8 bases. The sample taken for sequencing was naive CD8+ T cells sorted from blood. The TCR originated in a man younger than 40 in good health. The CDR3 loop is CASSSGGLHNEQFF. The CDR3 nucleotides read TGTGCCAGCAGTTCAGGGGGCTTGCACAATGAGCAGTTCTTC.